Following are 21 T cell receptor beta chains from one sample sequenced in a study of T-cell memory formation after mild COVID-19. Via MiXCR, TCRdb re-called the 5' RACE reads, giving one row per CDR3 protein. The data hold some 260,000 distinct CDR3 sequences, with less than 20% observed a single time. Sequenced sample: PBMCs or a T cell subset sorted from them (not recorded which). These receptors were collected from a man in his late teens or twenties who had mild COVID-19 (a few samples of this study predate the infection). Cell type and time point are not known.

DNA of the CDR3: TGTGCCAGCAGCATGGGGTGGCTAGCGGGGGGGACCTACGAGCAGTACGTC. Its protein is CASSMGWLAGGTYEQYV. The chain employs TRBV21-1 and TRBJ2-7; TRBD2 is the table's D call, not checked against the DNA. TRBV21-1 is labeled a pseudogene. This CDR3 spans 17 amino acids.

The rearrangement uses TRBV24-1 and TRBJ2-1; 8 positions agree with TRBD2. Germline CDR1 and CDR2: KGHDR and SFDVKD. The V gene end was trimmed by 2 bases and the J gene end by 8 bases; junction bases not matched to a gene: 7. The CDR3 spans 15 residues. CDR3 sequence (DNA): TGTGCCACCAGTGATTCGAGCGGGGGTAGGGATGAGCAGTTCTTC. Translated: CATSDSSGGRDEQFF.

The chain carries TRBV27 and TRBJ1-2; 7 nucleotides align to TRBD1. CDR1 MNHEY and CDR2 SMNVEV come from the germline V gene (reference sequence). The length of the CDR3 is 14 residues. V gave up 6 bases and J gave up 3 bases; unmatched junction bases: 7. Written as DNA, the CDR3 is TGTGCCAGCAGGCCCAGGGGGGAGGACTATGGCTACACCTTC. This translates into CASRPRGEDYGYTF.

This clonotype was counted between two and nine times. The chain employs TRBV20-1 and TRBJ1-6; TRBD1 matches 8 bases. CDR3 length equals 15 residues. Germline CDR1 and CDR2: DFQATT and SNEGSKA (reference sequence). V lost 5 bases and J lost 9; bases outside the gene matches: 12. CDR3 in amino acids: CSARGTGHWGSPLHF. The CDR3 DNA is TGCAGTGCTCGGGGGACAGGCCATTGGGGTTCACCCCTCCACTTT.

The J gene is TRBJ1-4, the V gene TRBV25-1, with D perhaps TRBD1 (5 bases). CDR3 length: 15 residues. The germline V gene has CDR1 MGHDK and CDR2 SYGVNS. Between the trimmed V and J ends, which lost 4 bases and 8 bases, there was a span of 17 bases. CDR3 sequence (DNA): TGTGCCAGCAGTGGGCCAGCGGGGCACTTCGAAAAACTGTTTTTT. This translates into CASSGPAGHFEKLFF.

This clonotype was detected a few times. The chain links TRBV18 to TRBJ1-1; TRBD1 matches 8 bases. The V and J ends lost 3 bases and 6 bases, in that order; junction bases with no gene match: 6. Germline V gene sequence: CDR1 KGHSH, CDR2 LQKENI. The CDR3 extends over 14 amino acids. The CDR3 loop reads CASSPTGEKAEAFF. The CDR3 region has the DNA TGTGCCAGCTCACCGACAGGGGAGAAGGCTGAAGCTTTCTTT.

The CDR3 DNA sequence: TGCGCCAGCAGCTTGGTAGGAGAATACGAGCAGTACTTC. Translation gives CASSLVGEYEQYF. The chain is built from TRBV5-1 and TRBJ2-7; D unclear. V was shortened by 0 bases and J by 4 bases, with 8 bases between the two germline ends. The CDR3 is 13 residues long. CDR1 is SGHRS, CDR2 YFSETQ, per germline.

This clonotype turned up a few times. The rearrangement links TRBV7-3 to TRBJ2-5; TRBD1 matches at 8 bases. Germline values: CDR1 SGHTA, CDR2 FQGTGA. The CDR3 has 16 residues. The junction had 11 bases not matched to a gene; V was cut back by 3 bases and J by 5 bases. CDR3 loop: CASSFDGDRRRETQYF. In DNA, the CDR3 is TGTGCCAGCAGCTTCGACGGGGACAGGCGTAGGGAGACCCAGTACTTC. The whole variable domain, remainder taken from reference TRBV7-3 and TRBJ2-5, is GAGVSQTPSNKVTEKGKYVELRCDPISGHTALYWYRQSLGQGPEFLIYFQGTGAADDSGLPNDRFFAVRPEGSVSTLKIQRTERGDSAVYLCASSFDGDRRRETQYFGPGTRLLVL.

There are a few counts of this clonotype. The V gene is TRBV7-2, the J gene TRBJ2-5; D gene uncertain. The CDR3 sequence is 13 residues long. Germline V CDR1 and CDR2: SGHTA, FQGNSA. The V end lost 5 bases, the J end lost 7 bases, and 14 bases lay between the germline ends. The CDR3, as DNA: TGTGCCAGCAGCCCCAGTCCCGACGGGACCCAGTACTTC. Translated: CASSPSPDGTQYF.

This clonotype was seen a few times. J is TRBJ2-2 and V is TRBV7-2; no firm D call. V was clipped by 5 bases and J by 0 bases, with 13 bases between them. Germline CDR1 is SGHTA and CDR2 is FQGNSA. The CDR3 is 16 amino acids. CDR3 in DNA: TGTGCCAGCAGCCCCTACGGTAGCCCGAACACCGGGGAGCTGTTTTTT. It is translated as CASSPYGSPNTGELFF.

This clonotype was seen many times. The chain has TRBV10-3 and TRBJ2-1, with D perhaps being TRBD1 or TRBD2 (5 bases each). This CDR3 comprises 16 residues. Trimming cost V 6 bases and J 3 bases, with 18 bases left between them. Germline CDR1 is ENHRY and CDR2 is SYGVKD. The CDR3 nucleotides are TGTGCCATCAGCAGCCGGGGCCGCTCCCTCTACAATGAGCAGTTCTTC. Its translation: CAISSRGRSLYNEQFF.

The V and J genes are TRBV5-1 and TRBJ1-1, with D perhaps TRBD1 (6 bases). Germline assignment: CDR1 SGHRS and CDR2 YFSETQ. The CDR3 sequence is 14 residues long. The V end was cut by 4 bases, the J end by 1 base, with 11 bases between. This CDR3 reads CASSAQGSNTEAFF. Here the CDR3 DNA reads TGCGCCAGCAGCGCACAGGGTTCGAACACTGAAGCTTTCTTT. Complete variable domain (other parts from reference TRBV5-1 and TRBJ1-1): KAGVTQTPRYLIKTRGQQVTLSCSPISGHRSVSWYQQTPGQGLQFLFEYFSETQRNKGNFPGRFSGRQFSNSRSEMNVSTLELGDSALYLCASSAQGSNTEAFFGQGTRLTVV.

This clonotype was found a few times. This chain links TRBV9 with TRBJ1-2; tentatively, D is TRBD1 (5 bases). CDR3 size: 17 residues. Germline assignment: CDR1 SGDLS and CDR2 YYNGEE. The V end lost 2 bases, the J end lost 8 bases, and 25 bases lay between the germline ends. As DNA, the CDR3 is TGTGCCAGCAGCGTGACGGGACGTCTAACCGAACTCGGGGGCTACACCTTC. Protein product: CASSVTGRLTELGGYTF.

This sequence joins TRBV11-3 and TRBJ2-1; 8 bases match TRBD2. The CDR3 spans 15 residues. Germline V lookup: CDR1 SGHNT, CDR2 YENEEA. Trimming at V came to 5 bases and at J to 6 bases, leaving 9 bases not matched to a gene. The CDR3 sequence: CASSLNRGGLNEQFF. The CDR3 coding sequence is TGTGCCAGCAGCCTAAACCGGGGGGGGCTCAATGAGCAGTTCTTC.

This clonotype came up once. This chain uses TRBV6-1 with TRBJ1-5, with D possibly TRBD1 on 5 matching bases. Germline loops: CDR1 MNHNS, CDR2 SASEGT. The CDR3 contains 16 residues. Trimming left V 3 bases short and J 3 bases short, with 15 bases between. The chain's CDR3 is CASSDGGGGTNQPQHF. The CDR3 DNA is TGTGCCAGCAGTGACGGCGGGGGAGGGACCAATCAGCCCCAGCATTTT.

In this sample, this clonotype turned up many times. The genes are TRBV5-1 and TRBJ1-1; TRBD1 might be the D (6 bases). The CDR3 extends over 15 amino acids. Germline CDR1 and CDR2: SGHRS and YFSETQ. Deletions cut 1 base from V and 5 bases from J, with 15 bases between. As DNA, the CDR3 is TGCGCCAGCAGCTTGAATGGGGGCTCAGAAACTGAAGCTTTCTTT. Its translation: CASSLNGGSETEAFF.

The chain employs TRBV5-4 and TRBJ2-3; D not certain. CDR3 length: 13 residues. Germline V lookup: CDR1 SGHNT, CDR2 YYREEE (reference sequence). The V end lost 1 base, the J end lost 6 bases, and 9 bases lay between the germline ends. The CDR3 DNA follows: TGTGCCAGCAGCTTGTGGGGTGGGGATACGCAGTATTTT. Translating it yields CASSLWGGDTQYF.

This chain uses TRBV19 with TRBJ2-7, with TRBD2 identical over 11 bases. The CDR3 consists of 16 residues. Losses at the gene ends were 5 bases for V and 0 bases for J; bases not matched to a gene: 6. Germline assignment: CDR1 LNHDA and CDR2 SQIVND (reference sequence). CDR3 nucleotide sequence: TGTGCCAGTAGTCCACGACTAGCGGGGAACTCCTACGAGCAGTACTTC. It codes for CASSPRLAGNSYEQYF.

The V and J genes are TRBV5-1 and TRBJ2-5, with 7 nucleotides matching TRBD1. V was pared by 4 bases and J by 7 bases, with 19 bases of the junction left unmatched. The CDR3 has 17 residues. From germline, CDR1 is SGHRS and CDR2 YFSETQ. DNA of the CDR3: TGCGCCAGCAGCCCGGCAGGGGGAGTTCCCGCCACGATGACCCAGTACTTC. Translating it yields CASSPAGGVPATMTQYF.

This clonotype has more than one count but fewer than ten. The rearrangement joins TRBV12-3 or TRBV12-4 to TRBJ1-2; D gene ambiguous. The CDR3 totals 13 residues. V was shortened by 5 bases and J by 5 bases, with 12 bases between the two germline ends. The CDR3 DNA reads as TGTGCCAGCAGTCCCGATGTTGGATATGGCTACACCTTC. The encoded protein is CASSPDVGYGYTF.

This clonotype was seen repeatedly, ten times or more. The CDR3 sequence is CASSLRPSGGAGNEQFF. DNA of the CDR3: TGCGCCAGCAGCTTGCGGCCTAGCGGGGGGGCCGGGAATGAGCAGTTCTTC. The J gene is TRBJ2-1, the V gene TRBV5-1; 12 bases are shared with TRBD2. Germline lookup yields CDR1 SGHRS and CDR2 YFSETQ. Trimming removed 1 base from V and 7 bases from J; junction bases left unmatched: 9. The CDR3 is made up of 17 amino acids.